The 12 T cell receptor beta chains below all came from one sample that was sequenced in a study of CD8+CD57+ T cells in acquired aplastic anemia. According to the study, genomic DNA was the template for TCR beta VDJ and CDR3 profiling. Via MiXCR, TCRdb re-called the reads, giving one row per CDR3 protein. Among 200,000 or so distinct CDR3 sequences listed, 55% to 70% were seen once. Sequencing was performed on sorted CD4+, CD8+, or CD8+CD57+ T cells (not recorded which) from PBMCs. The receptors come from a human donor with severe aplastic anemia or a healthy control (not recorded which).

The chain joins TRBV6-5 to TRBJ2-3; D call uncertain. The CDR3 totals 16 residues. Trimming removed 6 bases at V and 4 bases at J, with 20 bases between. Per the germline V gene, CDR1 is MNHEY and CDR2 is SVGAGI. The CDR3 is CASSHQRLKPPDTQYF. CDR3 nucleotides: TGTGCCAGCAGCCATCAACGACTCAAGCCCCCAGATACGCAGTATTTT.

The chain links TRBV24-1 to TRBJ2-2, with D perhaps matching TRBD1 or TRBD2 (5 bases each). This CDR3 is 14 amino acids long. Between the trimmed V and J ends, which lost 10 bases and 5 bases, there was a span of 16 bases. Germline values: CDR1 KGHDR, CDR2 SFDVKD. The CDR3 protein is CATASGTETGELFF. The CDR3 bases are TGTGCCACGGCCTCGGGGACCGAGACCGGGGAGCTGTTTTTT.

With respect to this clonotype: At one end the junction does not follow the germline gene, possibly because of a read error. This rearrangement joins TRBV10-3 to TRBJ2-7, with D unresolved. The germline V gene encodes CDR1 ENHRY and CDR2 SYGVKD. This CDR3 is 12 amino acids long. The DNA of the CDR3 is TGTGCCATAAGTGATACCTCCTACGAGCAGTACTTC. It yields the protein CAISDTSYEQYF.

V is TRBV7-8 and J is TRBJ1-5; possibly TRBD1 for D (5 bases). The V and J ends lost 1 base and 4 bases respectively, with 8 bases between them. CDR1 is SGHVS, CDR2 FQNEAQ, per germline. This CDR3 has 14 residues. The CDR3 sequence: CASSLDQGNQPQHF. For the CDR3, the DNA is TGTGCCAGCAGCTTAGACCAGGGTAATCAGCCCCAGCATTTT.

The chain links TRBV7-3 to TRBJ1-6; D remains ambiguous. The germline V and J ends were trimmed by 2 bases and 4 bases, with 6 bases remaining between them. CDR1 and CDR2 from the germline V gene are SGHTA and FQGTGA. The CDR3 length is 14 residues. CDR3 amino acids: CASSLLRYNSPLHF. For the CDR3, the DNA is TGTGCCAGCAGCTTATTACGTTATAATTCACCCCTCCACTTT.

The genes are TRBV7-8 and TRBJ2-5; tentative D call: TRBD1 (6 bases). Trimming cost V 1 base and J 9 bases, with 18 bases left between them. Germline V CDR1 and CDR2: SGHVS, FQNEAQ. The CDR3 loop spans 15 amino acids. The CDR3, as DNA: TGTGCCAGCAGCTTAGAGGGCAGGGGTTCCGGGGCCCAGTACTTC. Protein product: CASSLEGRGSGAQYF.

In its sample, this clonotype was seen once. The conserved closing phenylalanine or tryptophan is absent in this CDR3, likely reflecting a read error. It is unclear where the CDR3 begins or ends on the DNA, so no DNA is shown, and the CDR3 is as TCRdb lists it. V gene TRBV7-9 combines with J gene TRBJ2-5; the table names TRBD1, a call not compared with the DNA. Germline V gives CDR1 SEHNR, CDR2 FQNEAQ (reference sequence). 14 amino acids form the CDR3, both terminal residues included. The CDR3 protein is CASSPGGRGPPLYT.

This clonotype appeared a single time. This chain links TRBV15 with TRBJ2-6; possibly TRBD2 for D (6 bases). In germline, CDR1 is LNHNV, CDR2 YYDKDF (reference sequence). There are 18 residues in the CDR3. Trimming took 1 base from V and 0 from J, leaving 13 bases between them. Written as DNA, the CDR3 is TGTGCCACCAGCAGAGCGGGGGACTCAAACTCTGGGGCCAACGTCCTGACTTTC. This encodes CATSRAGDSNSGANVLTF.

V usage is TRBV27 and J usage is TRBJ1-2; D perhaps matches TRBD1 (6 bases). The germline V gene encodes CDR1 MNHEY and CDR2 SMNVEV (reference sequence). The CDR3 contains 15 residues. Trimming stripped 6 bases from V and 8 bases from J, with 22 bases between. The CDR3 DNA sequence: TGTGCCAGCAGCGCAGAAAGTCAGGGGCGGGGCGGCTACACCTTC. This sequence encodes CASSAESQGRGGYTF.

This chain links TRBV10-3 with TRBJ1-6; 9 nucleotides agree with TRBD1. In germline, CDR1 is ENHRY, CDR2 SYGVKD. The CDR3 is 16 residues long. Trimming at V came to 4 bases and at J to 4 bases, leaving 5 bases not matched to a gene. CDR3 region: CAISGTGAPYNSPLHF. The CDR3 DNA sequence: TGTGCCATCAGTGGGACAGGGGCTCCATATAATTCACCCCTCCACTTT.

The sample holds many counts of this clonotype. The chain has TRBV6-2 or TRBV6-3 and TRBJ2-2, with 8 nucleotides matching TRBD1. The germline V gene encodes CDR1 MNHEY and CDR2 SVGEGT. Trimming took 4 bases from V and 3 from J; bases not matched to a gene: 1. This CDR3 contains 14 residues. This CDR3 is CASSSGQDTGELFF. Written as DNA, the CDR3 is TGTGCCAGCAGTTCGGGACAGGACACCGGGGAGCTGTTTTTT.

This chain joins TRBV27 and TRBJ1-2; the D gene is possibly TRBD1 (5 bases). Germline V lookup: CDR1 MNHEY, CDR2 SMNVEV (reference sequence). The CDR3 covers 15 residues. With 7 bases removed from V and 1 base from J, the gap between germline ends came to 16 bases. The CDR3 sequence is CASTLRPGGNYGYTF. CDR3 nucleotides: TGTGCCAGCACCCTCCGGCCTGGGGGTAACTATGGCTACACCTTC.